Below are 12 T cell receptor beta chains sequenced from a single sample in a study of blood T cells in healthy people across ages. Sample-barcoded 5' priming and a J-beta primer mix drove a second PCR of 7 to 11 cycles. TCRdb reprocessed the 5' RACE reads via MiXCR and lists one record per CDR3 protein. The sample shows 1,800,000 or so distinct CDR3 sequences, around 40% of them seen only once. Source material: blood. The receptors here all came from a human donor in good health.

This clonotype was counted once. This sequence joins TRBV28 and TRBJ2-3, with 8 bases matching TRBD2. The germline V gene encodes CDR1 MDHEN and CDR2 SYDVKM. The CDR3 runs to 15 residues. J was trimmed by 4 bases and V by 3 bases; bases with no gene match: 6. The CDR3 spells CASSFGTRGPDTQYF. The CDR3 DNA follows: TGTGCCAGCAGTTTTGGGACTAGAGGTCCAGATACGCAGTATTTT.

The V call is TRBV7-9, the J call TRBJ2-5, with a tentative D call TRBD1 (6 bases). The V end was cut by 3 bases, the J end by 3 bases, with 11 bases between. The CDR3 covers 14 residues. Germline CDR1 SEHNR, CDR2 FQNEAQ (reference sequence). The DNA of the CDR3 is TGTGCCAGCAGCTTTACCAACAGGGAAGAGACCCAGTACTTC. This codes for CASSFTNREETQYF.

This chain's CDR3 is CSARDGAPSGNSPLHF. CDR3 nucleotides: TGCAGTGCTAGAGATGGGGCTCCAAGCGGTAATTCACCCCTCCACTTT. The V gene is TRBV20-1, the J gene TRBJ1-6; D possibly corresponds to TRBD1 (5 bases). With 0 bases removed from V and 6 bases from J, the gap between germline ends came to 15 bases. This CDR3 is built from 16 residues. Germline loops: CDR1 DFQATT, CDR2 SNEGSKA (reference sequence).

This chain joins TRBV29-1 and TRBJ1-4; no firm D call. This CDR3 is built from 14 residues. With 2 bases removed from V and 0 bases from J, the gap between germline ends came to 7 bases. Per the germline V gene, CDR1 is SQVTM and CDR2 is ANQGSEA. CDR3 nucleotides: TGCAGCGTTGAACTCGAATCAACTAATGAAAAACTGTTTTTT. Protein product: CSVELESTNEKLFF.

This clonotype came up a few times. The genes are TRBV29-1 and TRBJ2-1; 11 positions match TRBD2. CDR1 is SQVTM, CDR2 ANQGSEA, per germline. The CDR3 length is 14 residues. Trimming cost V 6 bases and J 8 bases; bases outside gene matches: 9. The CDR3 DNA follows: TGCAGCGTCTTCGATAGCGGGGGGGCTCATGAGCAGTTCTTC. Protein sequence: CSVFDSGGAHEQFF.

The chain links TRBV6-2 or TRBV6-3 to TRBJ1-1; TRBD1 is a possible D gene (5 bases). The V and J ends lost 2 bases and 1 base respectively, with 8 bases between them. Per germline, CDR1 MNHEY and CDR2 SVGEGT. The CDR3 is 14 residues long. CDR3 in DNA: TGTGCCAGCAGTTACCAGGGTTCGAACACTGAAGCTTTCTTT. Amino acid sequence: CASSYQGSNTEAFF.

The rearrangement uses TRBV7-3 and TRBJ2-2; possibly TRBD1 for D (6 bases). Trimming removed 1 base at V and 4 bases at J, with 7 bases between. Germline V gene data show CDR1 as SGHTA and CDR2 as FQGTGA. This CDR3 has 14 amino acids. The DNA of the CDR3 is TGTGCCAGCAGCTTAATACAGGGCACCGGGGAGCTGTTTTTT. Protein: CASSLIQGTGELFF.

The rearrangement links TRBV6-4 to TRBJ1-2, with 7 bases that match TRBD1. V shed 7 bases and J 7 bases; nucleotides not matched to a gene: 6. The CDR3 sequence is 12 residues long. Germline loops: CDR1 MRHNA, CDR2 SNTAGT. CDR3 sequence: CASMGQWGGYTF. CDR3 bases: TGTGCCAGCATGGGACAGTGGGGTGGCTACACCTTC.

The J gene is TRBJ1-4, the V gene TRBV20-1; D is uncertain. Per the germline V gene, CDR1 is DFQATT and CDR2 is SNEGSKA (reference sequence). Trimming pared 8 bases from V and 9 bases from J, leaving 16 bases between. The CDR3 consists of 12 residues. The CDR3 protein is CSHRANNKKLFF. The CDR3 region has the DNA TGCAGTCACCGGGCCAACAATAAAAAACTGTTTTTT.

The table lists this clonotype with many counts. The CDR3 DNA sequence: TGTGCCATCAGTCGAGCGGTGCAAGAGACCCAGTACTTC. Translated: CAISRAVQETQYF. The V and J genes are TRBV10-3 and TRBJ2-5; a weak D match, TRBD2 (5 bases). Looked up from germline, CDR1 is ENHRY and CDR2 is SYGVKD. V was clipped by 5 bases and J by 2 bases, with 9 bases between them. The CDR3 consists of 13 residues.

The chain carries TRBV24-1 and TRBJ2-3; 9 nucleotides agree with TRBD2. Germline V gives CDR1 KGHDR, CDR2 SFDVKD. The ends lost 1 base at V and 2 bases at J; junction bases unmatched: 6. This CDR3 has 17 amino acids. CDR3 residues: CATSDFATGLATDTQYF. CDR3 bases: TGTGCCACCAGTGATTTTGCAACGGGACTAGCCACAGATACGCAGTATTTT.

The V and J genes are TRBV4-1 and TRBJ1-4; D gene unclear. V lost 5 bases, J lost 7 bases, and 17 bases lay in between. The CDR3 runs 15 residues. Germline V gene sequence: CDR1 MGHRA, CDR2 YSYEKL. This chain's CDR3 is CASSSISGFGEKLFF. DNA for the CDR3: TGCGCCAGCAGCTCCATTTCGGGATTCGGTGAAAAACTGTTTTTT.